This TCR beta chain was observed in a study of T cell responses to AZD1222 COVID-19 vaccine. Whole-study findings and limits: The study reported that nearly half of spike-specific TCRs target unmutated variant regions. Sampled repertoires all dated from after the peak T cell response. Just a handful of people given AZD1222 tested seropositive at baseline.

To note about this clone: Its antigen is as yet unknown.

The germline V and J ends were trimmed by 4 bases and 2 bases, with 11 bases remaining between them. Germline CDR1 reads MDHEN; CDR2 reads SYDVKM. This CDR3 contains 15 residues. Assay used: immunoSEQ multiplex PCR; TCRdb lists only in-frame clones, some missing. This sample has fewer than 150,000 clones, with around 89% found just once. The receptor was derived from an adult who received the AZD1222 COVID-19 vaccine. The starting material was peripheral blood, obtained 28 days after the second AZD1222 dose. The chain joins TRBV28 to TRBJ2-2, with D maybe TRBD2 (6 bases). DNA for the CDR3: TGTGCCAGCAGTTCCGGAGGGGATAACACCGGGGAGCTGTTTTTT. Protein product: CASSSGGDNTGELFF.